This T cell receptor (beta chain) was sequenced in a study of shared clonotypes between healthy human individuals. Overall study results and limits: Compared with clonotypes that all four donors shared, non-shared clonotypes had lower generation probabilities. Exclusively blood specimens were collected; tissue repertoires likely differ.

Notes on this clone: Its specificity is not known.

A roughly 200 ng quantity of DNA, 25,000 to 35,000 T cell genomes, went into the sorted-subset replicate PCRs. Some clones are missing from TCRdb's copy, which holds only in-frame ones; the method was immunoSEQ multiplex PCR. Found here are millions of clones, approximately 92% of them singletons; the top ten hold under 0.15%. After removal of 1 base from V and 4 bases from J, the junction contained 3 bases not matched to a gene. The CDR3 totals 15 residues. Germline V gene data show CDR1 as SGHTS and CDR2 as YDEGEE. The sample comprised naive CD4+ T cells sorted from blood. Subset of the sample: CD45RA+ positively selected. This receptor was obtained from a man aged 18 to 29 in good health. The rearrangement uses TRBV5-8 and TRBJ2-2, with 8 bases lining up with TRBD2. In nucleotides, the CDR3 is TGTGCCAGCAGCTTGTGGCTAGCGGGCACCGGGGAGCTGTTTTTT. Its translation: CASSLWLAGTGELFF. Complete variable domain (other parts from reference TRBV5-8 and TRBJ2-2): EAGVTQSPTHLIKTRGQQATLRCSPISGHTSVYWYQQALGLGLQFLLWYDEGEERNRGNFPPRFSGRQFPNYSSELNVNALELEDSALYLCASSLWLAGTGELFFGEGSRLTVL.